These 13 T cell receptor beta chains originate from one sample sequenced in a study of blood T cells in healthy people across ages (dated by TCRdb to about 2015). Receptor amplification or capture employed 5' RACE. Sequenced using an Illumina HiSeq 2500. A second PCR of 7 to 11 cycles was performed with a sample-barcoded 5' primer and a J-beta primer mix. TCRdb redid the processing of the public reads, applying fastp at Q25 and MiXCR, and retained in-frame beta chains. Rows with one shared CDR3 protein collapse into an entry with the most common genes and DNA. The sample records 600,000 to 800,000 distinct CDR3 sequences, 21% of which are singletons. Clones ranked in the top ten supply 3.6% of the sample. The specimen sequenced was blood. These receptors were obtained from a man in his 70s in good health.

The rearrangement links TRBV9 to TRBJ2-6, with TRBD2 matching over 12 bases. V lost 0 bases and J lost 0; bases outside the gene matches: 1. This CDR3 has 18 residues. Germline CDR1 SGDLS, CDR2 YYNGEE. The CDR3 region is CASSVVLAGGSGANVLTF. For the CDR3, the DNA is TGTGCCAGCAGCGTAGTACTAGCGGGGGGCTCTGGGGCCAACGTCCTGACTTTC.

This clonotype has a handful of counts. A much bigger clone sits one base away, suggesting this may be a read error. This chain connects TRBV6-6 to TRBJ1-5; TRBD1 matches 9 bases. Looked up from germline, CDR1 is MNHNY and CDR2 is SVGAGI (reference sequence). The CDR3 covers 15 residues. The CDR3 loop is CASSSTGGSNQPQRF. DNA of the CDR3: TGTGCCAGCAGTTCTACAGGGGGCAGCAATCAGCCCCAGCGTTTT.

This sequence joins TRBV20-1 and TRBJ2-3; 13 bases align to TRBD2. CDR1 and CDR2 from the germline V gene are DFQATT and SNEGSKA (reference sequence). Losses at the gene ends were 5 bases for V and 1 base for J; bases not matched to a gene: 3. CDR3 length equals 15 residues. The CDR3: CSASGTSGGTDTQYF. The CDR3 DNA reads TGCAGTGCTTCCGGGACTAGCGGGGGCACAGATACGCAGTATTTT.

The chain recombines TRBV4-1 with TRBJ2-7; D ambiguous. Germline loops: CDR1 MGHRA, CDR2 YSYEKL. The V end was cut by 2 bases, the J end by 7 bases, with 15 bases between. CDR3 length equals 14 residues. The CDR3 spells CASSQFYSSQEQYF. The CDR3 nucleotides are TGCGCCAGCAGCCAATTTTACAGCTCTCAAGAGCAGTACTTC.

There are a few counts of this clonotype. The V and J genes are TRBV12-3 or TRBV12-4 and TRBJ2-3; D is undetermined. The CDR3 extends over 15 amino acids. The V gene lost 3 bases and the J gene lost 1 base, with 11 bases spanning the gap. The CDR3 is CASSFGWSRTDTQYF. CDR3 DNA: TGTGCCAGCAGTTTTGGGTGGTCACGCACAGATACGCAGTATTTT.

This clonotype has only a few counts. This chain links TRBV2 with TRBJ2-3; maybe TRBD2 (6 bases). The germline CDR1 and CDR2 sequences are SNHLY and FYNNEI. CDR3 length: 14 amino acids. Trimming stripped 8 bases from V and 6 bases from J, with 18 bases between. In DNA, the CDR3 is TGTGCCAGCGAACGGGACTCAAAGGCTGATACGCAGTATTTT. Protein: CASERDSKADTQYF.

At least ten counts were recorded for this clonotype. V is TRBV12-3 or TRBV12-4 and J is TRBJ2-5; D gene ambiguous. Trimming cost V 6 bases and J 5 bases, with 10 bases left between them. CDR3 length equals 12 residues. The DNA for the CDR3 is TGTGCCAGCAGCTTGCCCGGGGAGACCCAGTACTTC. Its protein is CASSLPGETQYF.

This clonotype was seen more than once but under ten times. The rearrangement joins TRBV23-1 to TRBJ2-1, with D hard to call. TRBV23-1 is identified as an open reading frame with a role that is uncertain. Trimming cost V 2 bases and J 7 bases, with 18 bases left between them. The CDR3 totals 16 residues. CDR3 residues: CASSQQLRSPRNEQFF. CDR3 bases: TGCGCCAGCAGTCAACAGCTAAGGAGCCCAAGGAATGAGCAGTTCTTC.

This clonotype was detected only a few times. V is TRBV20-1 and J is TRBJ2-5; D might be TRBD1 (6 bases). Trimming removed 6 bases from V and 0 bases from J, with 11 bases in between. In germline, CDR1 is DFQATT, CDR2 SNEGSKA (reference sequence). This CDR3 has 13 amino acids. CDR3 sequence: CSAPGQHQETQYF. CDR3 bases: TGCAGTGCCCCCGGACAGCACCAAGAGACCCAGTACTTC.

The chain joins TRBV20-1 to TRBJ2-5; TRBD2 matches at 10 bases. The J call may not be correct, given that the DNA end is closer to TRBJ2-1. Germline CDR1 and CDR2: DFQATT and SNEGSKA (reference sequence). The CDR3 is 15 amino acids. As DNA, the CDR3 is TGCAGTGCTAACCCCAAGGGTAGCGGGAGGAATGAGCAGTTCTTC. It yields the protein CSANPKGSGRNEQFF.

This clonotype has more than one count but fewer than ten. This chain connects TRBV4-2 to TRBJ1-4; 9 positions match TRBD1. V was pared by 4 bases and J by 6 bases, with 6 bases of the junction left unmatched. Germline CDR1 is LGHNA and CDR2 is YNFKEQ. This CDR3 spans 15 amino acids. CDR3 amino acids: CASSRTDRGDEKLFF. In DNA form, the CDR3 reads TGTGCCAGCAGCCGGACGGACAGGGGTGATGAAAAACTGTTTTTT.

This clonotype was recorded at least ten times. This rearrangement joins TRBV20-1 to TRBJ1-4; TRBD1 might be the D (6 bases). Germline values: CDR1 DFQATT, CDR2 SNEGSKA (reference sequence). Between the trimmed V and J ends, which lost 6 bases and 8 bases, there was a span of 22 bases. The CDR3 is 15 amino acids. CDR3 amino acids: CSAPDSLSTREKLFF. CDR3 DNA sequence: TGCAGTGCCCCGGACAGTCTCTCAACTAGGGAAAAACTGTTTTTT.

V is TRBV24-1 and J is TRBJ2-5; D gene ambiguous. The J call may be mistaken, given a closer DNA end match to TRBJ2-1. Per the germline V gene, CDR1 is KGHDR and CDR2 is SFDVKD. The CDR3 has 16 residues. The CDR3 DNA is TGTGCCACCAGTGAGTCAACAAGACCTCCTAACAATGAGCAGTTCTTC. Its translation is CATSESTRPPNNEQFF.